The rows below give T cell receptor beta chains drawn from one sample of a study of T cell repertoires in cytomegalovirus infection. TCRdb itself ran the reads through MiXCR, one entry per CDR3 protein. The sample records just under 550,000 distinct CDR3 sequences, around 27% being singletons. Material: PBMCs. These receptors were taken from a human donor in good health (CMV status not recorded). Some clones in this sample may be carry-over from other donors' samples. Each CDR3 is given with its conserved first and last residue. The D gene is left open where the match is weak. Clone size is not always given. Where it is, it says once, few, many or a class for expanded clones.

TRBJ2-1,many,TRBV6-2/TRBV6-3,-,CASSYGGMYNEQFF,TGTGCCAGCAGTTACGGCGGGATGTACAATGAGCAGTTCTTC
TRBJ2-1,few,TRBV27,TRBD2,CASSIGLAGVNEQFF,TGTGCCAGCAGTATAGGACTAGCGGGAGTTAATGAGCAGTTCTTC
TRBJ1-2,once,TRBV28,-,CASSSLFRAGNNGYTF,TGTGCCAGCAGTTCACTCTTTAGGGCTGGGAATAACGGCTACACCTTC
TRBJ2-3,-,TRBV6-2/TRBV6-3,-,CASSYSVGGGTSDTQYF,TGTGCCAGCAGTTACTCCGTGGGCGGTGGAACGTCAGATACGCAGTATTTT
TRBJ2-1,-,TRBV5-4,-,CASSLERDNYNEQFF,TGTGCCAGCAGCTTGGAAAGGGACAACTACAATGAGCAGTTCTTC
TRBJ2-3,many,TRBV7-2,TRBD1,CASSLGDSLTDTQYF,TGTGCCAGCAGCTTAGGGGACAGCCTCACAGATACGCAGTATTTT
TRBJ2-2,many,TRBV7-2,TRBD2,CASSIAGGTGELFF,TGTGCCAGCAGTATAGCGGGAGGCACCGGGGAGCTGTTTTTT
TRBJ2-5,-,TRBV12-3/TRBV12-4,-,CASSDTGQRMGTQYF,TGTGCCAGCAGCGACACCGGACAGAGAATGGGGACCCAGTACTTC
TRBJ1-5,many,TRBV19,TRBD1,CASSWDRGSNQPQHF,TGTGCCAGTAGTTGGGACAGGGGGAGCAATCAGCCCCAGCATTTT
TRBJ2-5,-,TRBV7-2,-,CASSFNPRETQYF,TGTGCCAGCAGCTTTAACCCCCGGGAGACCCAGTACTTC
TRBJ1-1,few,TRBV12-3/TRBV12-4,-,CASSEIGAFF,TGTGCCAGCAGTGAGATAGGAGCTTTCTTT
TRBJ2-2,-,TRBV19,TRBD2,CASSIQREGENTGELFF,TGTGCCAGTAGTATTCAGCGGGAGGGGGAGAACACCGGGGAGCTGTTTTTT
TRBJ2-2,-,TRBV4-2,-,CASSRDLGLSGELFF,TGTGCCAGCAGCCGGGACTTAGGCCTTTCCGGGGAGCTGTTTTTT
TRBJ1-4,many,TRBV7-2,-,CASSFRGSEKLFF,TGTGCCAGCAGCTTTAGGGGGTCTGAAAAACTGTTTTTT
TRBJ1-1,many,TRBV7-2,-,CASSTRPELAFF,TGTGCCAGCAGCACCCGCCCGGAGCTAGCTTTCTTT
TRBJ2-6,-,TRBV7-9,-,CASSRRVSGANVLTF,TGTGCCAGCAGCAGACGGGTCTCTGGGGCCAACGTCCTGACTTTC
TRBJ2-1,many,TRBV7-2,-,CASSYAPGNEQFF,TGTGCCAGCAGCTACGCCCCGGGCAATGAGCAGTTCTTC
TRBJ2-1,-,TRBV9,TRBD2,CASSLQGLASYNEQFF,TGTGCCAGCAGCCTCCAGGGACTAGCTTCCTACAATGAGCAGTTCTTC
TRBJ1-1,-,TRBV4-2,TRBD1,CASSQGQALLNTEAFF,TGTGCCAGCAGCCAGGGACAGGCCTTACTGAACACTGAAGCTTTCTTT
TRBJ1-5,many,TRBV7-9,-,CASSLVGQNLPDNQPQHF,TGTGCCAGCAGCTTGGTAGGACAGAACCTACCAGACAATCAGCCCCAGCATTTT
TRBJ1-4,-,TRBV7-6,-,CASSLDVGEKLFF,TGTGCCAGCAGCTTAGATGTCGGTGAAAAACTGTTTTTT
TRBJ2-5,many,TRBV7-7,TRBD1,CASSAGTGVGTQYF,TGTGCCAGCAGCGCCGGGACAGGGGTGGGGACCCAGTACTTC
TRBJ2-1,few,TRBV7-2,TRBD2,CASSPWTSGKGEQFF,TGTGCCAGCAGCCCTTGGACTAGCGGGAAGGGTGAGCAGTTCTTC
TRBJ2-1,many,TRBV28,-,CASSQKDGVTYNEQFF,TGTGCCAGCAGTCAGAAGGACGGGGTGACCTACAATGAGCAGTTCTTC
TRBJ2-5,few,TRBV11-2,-,CASSLEPTAETQYF,TGTGCCAGCAGCTTAGAACCGACAGCCGAGACCCAGTACTTC
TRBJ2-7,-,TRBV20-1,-,CSARDTSSSPYEQYF,TGCAGTGCTAGAGATACCTCTTCGAGCCCCTACGAGCAGTACTTC
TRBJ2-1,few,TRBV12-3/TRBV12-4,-,CASQRMSSYNEQFF,TGTGCCAGCCAGCGGATGAGCTCCTACAATGAGCAGTTCTTC